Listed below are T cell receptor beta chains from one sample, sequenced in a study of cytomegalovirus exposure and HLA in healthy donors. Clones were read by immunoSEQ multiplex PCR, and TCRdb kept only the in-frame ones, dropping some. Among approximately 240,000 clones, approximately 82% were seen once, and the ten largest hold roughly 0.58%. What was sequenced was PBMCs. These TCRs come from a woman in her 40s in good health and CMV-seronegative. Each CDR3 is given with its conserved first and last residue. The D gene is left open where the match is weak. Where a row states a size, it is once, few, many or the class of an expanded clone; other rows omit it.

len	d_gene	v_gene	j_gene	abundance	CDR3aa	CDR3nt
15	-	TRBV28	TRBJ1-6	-	CAVQPPGDYNSPLHF	TGTGCCGTCCAGCCCCCGGGGGACTACAATTCACCCCTCCACTTT
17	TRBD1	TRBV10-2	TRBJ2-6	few	CASGGTGGLAGANVLTF	TGCGCCAGCGGGGGAACAGGGGGCCTCGCCGGGGCCAACGTCCTGACTTTC
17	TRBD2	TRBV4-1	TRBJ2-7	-	CASSPNGLAGQFYEQYF	TGCGCCAGCAGCCCTAATGGACTAGCGGGGCAGTTCTACGAGCAGTACTTC
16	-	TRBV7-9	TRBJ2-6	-	CASSAHRATGANVLTF	TGTGCCAGCAGCGCCCACAGAGCTACTGGGGCCAACGTCCTGACTTTC
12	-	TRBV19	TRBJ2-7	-	CASSPDNYEQYF	TGTGCCAGTAGTCCTGACAACTACGAGCAGTACTTC
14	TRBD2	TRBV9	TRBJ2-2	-	CASSVGGGTGELFF	TGTGCCAGCAGCGTAGGCGGGGGGACCGGGGAGCTGTTTTTT
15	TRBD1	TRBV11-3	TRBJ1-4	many	CASSPTGSTNEKLFF	TGTGCCAGCAGCCCGACAGGGTCAACTAATGAAAAACTGTTTTTT
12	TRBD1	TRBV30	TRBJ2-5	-	CAHDRGRETQYF	TGTGCCCACGACAGGGGGCGGGAGACCCAGTACTTC
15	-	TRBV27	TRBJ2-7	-	CASSRIATGSYEQYF	TGTGCCAGCAGTAGGATTGCGACAGGATCCTACGAGCAGTACTTC
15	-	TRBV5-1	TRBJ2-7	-	CASSLATGRPIEQYF	TGCGCCAGCAGCTTGGCCACAGGGCGCCCGATAGAGCAGTACTTC
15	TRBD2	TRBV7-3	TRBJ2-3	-	CASSLLAGSTDTQYF	TGTGCCAGCAGCTTACTAGCGGGAAGCACAGATACGCAGTATTTT
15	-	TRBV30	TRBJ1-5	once	CAWSQAGIGNQPQHF	TGTGCCTGGAGTCAGGCAGGGATCGGCAATCAGCCCCAGCATTTT
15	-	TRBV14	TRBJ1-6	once	CASSQPGSANSPLHF	TGTGCCAGCAGCCAGCCGGGAAGTGCTAATTCACCCCTCCACTTT
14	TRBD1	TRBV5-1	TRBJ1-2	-	CASTGGDRGVGYTF	TGCGCCAGCACGGGAGGGGACAGGGGTGTTGGCTACACCTTC
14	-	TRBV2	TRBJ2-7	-	CASSEVTRSSEQYF	TGTGCCAGCAGTGAGGTGACTAGATCCTCCGAGCAGTACTTC
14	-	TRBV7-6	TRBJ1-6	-	CASRQDPKSSPLHF	TGTGCCAGCAGACAGGACCCAAAGAGTTCACCCCTCCACTTT
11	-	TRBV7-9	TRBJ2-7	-	CASSSLNEQYF	TGTGCCAGCAGCAGCCTAAACGAGCAGTACTTC
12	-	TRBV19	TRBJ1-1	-	CASRTVNTEAFF	TGTGCCAGTAGGACAGTGAACACTGAAGCTTTCTTT
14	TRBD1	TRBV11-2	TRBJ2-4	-	CASSVDRGRNIQYF	TGTGCCAGCAGCGTCGACAGGGGGCGCAACATTCAGTACTTC
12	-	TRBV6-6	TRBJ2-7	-	CASSIRDNEQYF	TGTGCCAGCAGCATCCGGGATAACGAGCAGTACTTC
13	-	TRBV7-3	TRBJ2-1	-	CASSSGTVNEQFF	TGTGCCAGCAGCTCCGGGACTGTCAATGAGCAGTTCTTC
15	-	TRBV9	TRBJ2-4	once	CASSPSSYEKNIQYF	TGTGCCAGCAGCCCCTCATCGTATGAGAAAAACATTCAGTACTTC
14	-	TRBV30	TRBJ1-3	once	CAWRSPPGGNTIYF	TGTGCCTGGAGGTCTCCCCCCGGTGGAAACACCATATATTTT
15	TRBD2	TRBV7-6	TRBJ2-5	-	CASRPGLAGRETQYF	TGTGCCAGCAGACCAGGACTAGCGGGGCGAGAGACCCAGTACTTC
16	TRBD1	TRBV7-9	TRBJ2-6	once	CASSPWTGTGANVLTF	TGTGCCAGCAGCCCATGGACAGGGACTGGGGCCAACGTCCTGACTTTC
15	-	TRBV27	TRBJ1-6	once	CASSSWTVHNSPLHF	TGTGCCAGCAGTTCCTGGACAGTTCATAATTCACCCCTCCACTTT
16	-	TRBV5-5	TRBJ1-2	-	CASRVYSGPANYGYTF	TGTGCCAGCAGAGTGTACTCAGGGCCTGCTAACTATGGCTACACCTTC
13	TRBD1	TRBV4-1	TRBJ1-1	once	CASSQDRYTEAFF	TGCGCCAGCAGCCAGGACAGGTACACTGAAGCTTTCTTT
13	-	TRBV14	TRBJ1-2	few	CASSRAADYGYTF	TGTGCCAGCAGCCGGGCAGCAGACTATGGCTACACCTTC
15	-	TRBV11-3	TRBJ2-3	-	CASSLRDTSTDTQYF	TGTGCCAGCAGCTTAAGGGACACAAGCACAGATACGCAGTATTTT
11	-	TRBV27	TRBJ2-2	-	CASTGAGELFF	TGTGCCAGCACGGGGGCCGGGGAGCTGTTTTTT
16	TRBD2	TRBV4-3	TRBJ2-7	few	CASSQEKWGLAYEQYF	TGCGCCAGCAGCCAAGAGAAGTGGGGACTAGCCTACGAGCAGTACTTC
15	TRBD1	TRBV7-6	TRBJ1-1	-	CASSLATGLNTEAFF	TGTGCCAGCAGCTTAGCGACAGGGTTGAACACTGAAGCTTTCTTT
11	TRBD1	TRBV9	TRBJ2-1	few	CASSLDREQFF	TGTGCCAGCAGCCTGGACAGGGAGCAGTTCTTC
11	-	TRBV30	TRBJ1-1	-	CAWSDASEAFF	TGTGCCTGGAGTGACGCGTCTGAAGCTTTCTTT
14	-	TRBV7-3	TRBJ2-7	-	CASSFAGDLSEQYF	TGTGCCAGCAGCTTCGCCGGAGATCTCTCCGAGCAGTACTTC
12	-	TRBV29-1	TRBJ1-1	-	CSVVQGQGEAFF	TGCAGCGTCGTACAGGGCCAAGGTGAAGCTTTCTTT